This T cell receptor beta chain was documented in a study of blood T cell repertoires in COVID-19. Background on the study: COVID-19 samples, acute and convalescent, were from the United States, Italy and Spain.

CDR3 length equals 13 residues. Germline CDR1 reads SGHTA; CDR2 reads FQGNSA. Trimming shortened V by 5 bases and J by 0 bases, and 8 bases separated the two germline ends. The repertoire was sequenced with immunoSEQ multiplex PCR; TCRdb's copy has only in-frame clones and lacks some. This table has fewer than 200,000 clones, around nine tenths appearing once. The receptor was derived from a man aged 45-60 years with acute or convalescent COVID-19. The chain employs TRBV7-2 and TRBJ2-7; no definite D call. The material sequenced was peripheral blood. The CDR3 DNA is TGTGCCAGCAGCGCCAGACTCTCCTACGAGCAGTACTTC. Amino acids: CASSARLSYEQYF.